A selection of T cell receptor beta chains follows, all from one sample in a study of T cells in localized non-small cell lung cancer. TCRdb's table, derived via immunoSEQ multiplex PCR, lists solely in-frame clones and lacks some. The table includes more than 100,000 clones, roughly 90% detected once. The source material was peripheral blood, sampled before any cancer treatment. The receptor source for this set is a female donor aged 60 or older with stage I lung adenocarcinoma. Each CDR3 is given with its conserved first and last residue. A D gene is named only where the DNA matches it firmly.

TRBV9,-,CASSVGGSRGHYEQYF
TRBV18,-,CASSPRDLGEQYF
TRBV29-1,TRBD1,CSFIGGLAKNIQYF
TRBV7-9,TRBD2,CASSPPRTAGALNEQFF
TRBV28,TRBD2,CASSLGLAGNEQFF
TRBV2,-,CASSEWGGPGNTIYF
TRBV11-2,TRBD1,CASSLVGTVLREQYF
TRBV19,-,CASSIGVHLNTEAFF
TRBV28,TRBD1,CASSSLRTGTSTDTQYF
TRBV7-9,-,CASSPLDQPQHF